The sample holds one count of the clone carrying this T cell receptor beta chain. The antigen remains undetermined. Measured with immunoSEQ multiplex PCR; TCRdb has only the in-frame clones, and not every one. The sample lists tens of thousands of clones, 75% to 85% occurring once. This entry comes from a study of PD-1 blockade in classical Hodgkin lymphoma. Stated time point: cycle 4 day 1 (C4D1), after more than five weeks of nivolumab. Every patient relapsed after autologous stem cell transplantation, and brentuximab vedotin exposure varied. The study recorded best responses of complete response, partial response or progressive disease. Findings of the study overall: By C4D1 there was a significant rise in CD4+ TCR diversity but not in CD8+ TCR diversity. When set against healthy donors, newly diagnosed patients were reported to show lower baseline TCR diversity. Newly diagnosed and completely responding patients shared comparable baseline diversity.

The CDR3 consists of 13 residues. Germline loops: CDR1 SGHAT, CDR2 FQDESV (reference sequence). The germline V and J ends were trimmed by 3 bases and 5 bases, with 10 bases remaining between them. This TCR was sampled from a human donor with classical Hodgkin lymphoma. The chain carries TRBV11-1 and TRBJ2-5; a possible D gene is TRBD1 (7 bases). This material consisted of peripheral blood mononuclear cells (PBMCs), taken before the fourth cycle of nivolumab. The CDR3 region has the DNA TGTGCCAGCAGCTTCGCAGGGGGGGAGACCCAGTACTTC. The encoded protein is CASSFAGGETQYF.